The 10 T cell receptor beta chains below all came from one sample that was sequenced in a study of human T cells and chemical hapten exposure. Documented time point: pre-sensitization, week 0. Treatment meaning: therapeutic diphenylcyclopropenone sensitization with weekly scalp DPC. TCRdb recomputed calls from the RACE reads with MiXCR, one row per CDR3 protein. Of more than 300,000 distinct CDR3 sequences in the sample, 5.1% were seen once. The sequencing here drew on whole blood, taken in connection with sensitization to the hapten diphenylcyclopropenone (DPC). These receptors were obtained from a woman in her 50s with alopecia areata. Some clones in this sample may be carry-over from other donors' samples.

This clonotype was seen many times. In DNA, the CDR3 is TGTGCCAGCAGCGTCTTGAACACTGAAGCTTTCTTT. Residues: CASSVLNTEAFF. V and J are TRBV7-8 and TRBJ1-1; D not resolved. The CDR3 sequence is 12 residues long. Germline values: CDR1 SGHVS, CDR2 FQNEAQ. The V end lost 5 bases, the J end lost 0 bases, and 4 bases lay between the germline ends.

This clonotype was seen a handful of times. The chain employs TRBV7-3 and TRBJ1-1; D may be TRBD1 (5 bases). Deletions cut 4 bases from V and 1 base from J, with 10 bases between. From germline, CDR1 is SGHTA and CDR2 FQGTGA. There are 14 residues in the CDR3. CDR3 sequence: CASSSNGGNTEAFF. The CDR3 nucleotides are TGTGCCAGCAGCTCGAACGGGGGGAACACTGAAGCTTTCTTT.

A remark on this clonotype: The DNA is omitted, as the CDR3 cannot be located on it reliably, and the CDR3 follows TCRdb's listing. This rearrangement joins TRBV28 to TRBJ1-6; the table's D call, TRBD1, was not checked against the DNA. Counting both end residues, the CDR3 totals 14 amino acids. Looked up from germline, CDR1 is MDHEN and CDR2 is SYDVKM. The CDR3 loop reads CASSFRARASPLHF.

This clonotype was recorded a few times. The rearrangement joins TRBV20-1 to TRBJ1-4; D unclear. The CDR3 extends over 15 amino acids. Trimming left V 0 bases short and J 8 bases short, with 16 bases between. Looked up from germline, CDR1 is DFQATT and CDR2 is SNEGSKA (reference sequence). The CDR3 DNA sequence: TGCAGTGCTAGAGATGTAGGAGGGCTATGGGAAAAACTGTTTTTT. It translates to CSARDVGGLWEKLFF.

In regard to this clonotype: No conserved phenylalanine or tryptophan ends this CDR3, so it is likely a read error. The genes are TRBV5-1 and TRBJ2-3; D gene unclear. V lost 0 bases, J lost 0 bases, and 5 bases lay in between. The germline V gene has CDR1 SGHRS and CDR2 YFSETQ. The CDR3 contains 14 residues. The CDR3 here is CASSLAPSTDTQYL. Here the CDR3 DNA reads TGCGCCAGCAGCTTGGCCCCCAGCACAGATACGCAGTATTTG.

This clonotype was picked up a small number of times. The chain is built from TRBV19 and TRBJ2-5; the D gene is possibly TRBD1 (6 bases). The CDR3 has 13 amino acids. V lost 8 bases to trimming and J lost 5 bases, with 15 bases between them. In germline, CDR1 is LNHDA, CDR2 SQIVND (reference sequence). The CDR3 protein is CASRDNPGETQYF. The CDR3 DNA reads as TGTGCCAGTCGGGACAACCCCGGGGAGACCCAGTACTTC.

This clonotype was detected ten times or more. The chain carries TRBV28 and TRBJ2-3, with 7 bases matching TRBD1. V gave up 5 bases and J gave up 1 base; unmatched junction bases: 6. The CDR3 has 15 amino acids. CDR1 and CDR2 (germline): MDHEN, SYDVKM. The CDR3 coding sequence is TGTGCCAGCAGTACGGGACAGCCTCGCACAGATACGCAGTATTTT. The encoded protein is CASSTGQPRTDTQYF.

This clonotype has at least ten counts. The rearrangement uses TRBV12-3 or TRBV12-4 and TRBJ2-1; 8 bases line up with TRBD2. This CDR3 spans 15 amino acids. V gave up 6 bases and J gave up 7 bases; unmatched junction bases: 11. The CDR3 region has the DNA TGTGCCAGCAGGGTTAGCGGGACGTCAGGGAATGAGCAGTTCTTC. It yields the protein CASRVSGTSGNEQFF.

The V call is TRBV21-1, the J call TRBJ1-5; the tabulated D call, TRBD1, remains unverified against the DNA. TRBV21-1 is flagged as a pseudogene. CDR3 length: 15 residues. Written as DNA, the CDR3 is TGTGCCAGCAGCAAAGTAGGGGACGTCAATCAGCCCCAGCATTTT. It translates to CASSKVGDVNQPQHF.

V and J are TRBV14 and TRBJ2-3; a weak D match, TRBD2 (6 bases). Trimming cost V 7 bases and J 10 bases, with 18 bases left between them. CDR3 length: 13 residues. CDR1 and CDR2 (germline): SGHDN, FVKESK. DNA of the CDR3: TGTGCCAGCACCCCCACCACGTCTAGCGCGCAGTATTTT. Residues: CASTPTTSSAQYF. The full variable domain, rest sourced from reference TRBV14 and TRBJ2-3, is EAGVTQFPSHSVIEKGQTVTLRCDPISGHDNLYWYRRVMGKEIKFLLHFVKESKQDESGMPNNRFLAERTGGTYSTLKVQPAELEDSGVYFCASTPTTSSAQYFGPGTRLTVL.